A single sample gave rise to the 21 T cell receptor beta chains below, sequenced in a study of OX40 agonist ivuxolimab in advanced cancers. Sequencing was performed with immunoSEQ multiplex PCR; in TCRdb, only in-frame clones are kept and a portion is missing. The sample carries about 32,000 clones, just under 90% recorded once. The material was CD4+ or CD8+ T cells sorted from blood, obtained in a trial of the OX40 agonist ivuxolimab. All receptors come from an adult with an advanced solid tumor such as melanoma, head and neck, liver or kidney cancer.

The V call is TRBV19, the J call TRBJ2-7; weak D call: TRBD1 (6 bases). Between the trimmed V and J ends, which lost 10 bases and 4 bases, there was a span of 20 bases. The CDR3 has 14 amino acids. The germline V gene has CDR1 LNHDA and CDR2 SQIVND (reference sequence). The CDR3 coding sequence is TGTGCCACCACACCAACCGGGACATCGTACGAGCAGTACTTC. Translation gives CATTPTGTSYEQYF. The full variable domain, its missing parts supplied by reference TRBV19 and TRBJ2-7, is DGGITQSPKYLFRKEGQNVTLSCEQNLNHDAMYWYRQDPGQGLRLIYYSQIVNDFQKGDIAEGYSVSREKKESFPLTVTSAQKNPTAFYLCATTPTGTSYEQYFGPGTRLTVT.

CDR3 bases: TGTGCCAGCAGTGATTACATGAGATACGAGCAGTACTTC. Translated, it gives CASSDYMRYEQYF. The chain uses TRBV6-4 and TRBJ2-7, with no clear D. The CDR3 runs 13 residues. Germline V gene sequence: CDR1 MRHNA, CDR2 SNTAGT. Trimming removed 3 bases at V and 4 bases at J, with 10 bases between.

The CDR3, as DNA: TGTGCCAGCAGTTCGGCACTCAGTCACAATGAGCAGTTCTTC. Residues: CASSSALSHNEQFF. The chain uses TRBV27 and TRBJ2-1; D call uncertain. CDR1 and CDR2 (germline): MNHEY, SMNVEV (reference sequence). V lost 4 bases and J lost 5, with 12 bases in between. The CDR3 length is 14 residues.

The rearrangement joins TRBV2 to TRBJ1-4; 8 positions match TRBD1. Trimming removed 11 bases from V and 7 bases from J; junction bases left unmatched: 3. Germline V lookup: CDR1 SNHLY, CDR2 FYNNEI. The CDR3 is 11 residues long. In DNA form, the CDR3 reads TGTGCCTACAGGGGGGGTGAAAAACTGTTTTTT. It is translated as CAYRGGEKLFF. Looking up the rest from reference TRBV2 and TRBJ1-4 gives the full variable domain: EPEVTQTPSHQVTQMGQEVILRCVPISNHLYFYWYRQILGQKVEFLVSFYNNEISEKSEIFDDQFSVERPDGSNFTLKIRSTKLEDSAMYFCAYRGGEKLFFGSGTQLSVL.

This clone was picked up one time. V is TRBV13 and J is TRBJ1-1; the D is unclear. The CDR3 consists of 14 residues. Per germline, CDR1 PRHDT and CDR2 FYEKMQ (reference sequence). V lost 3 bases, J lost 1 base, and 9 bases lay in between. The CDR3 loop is CASSFSHRNTEAFF. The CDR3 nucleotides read TGTGCCAGCAGCTTCAGCCATCGGAACACTGAAGCTTTCTTT.

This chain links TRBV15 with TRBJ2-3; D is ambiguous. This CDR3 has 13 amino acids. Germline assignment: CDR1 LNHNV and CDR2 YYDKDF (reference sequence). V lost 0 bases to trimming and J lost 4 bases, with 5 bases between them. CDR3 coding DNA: TGTGCCACCAGCAGAGATCCCTCAGATACGCAGTATTTT. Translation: CATSRDPSDTQYF.

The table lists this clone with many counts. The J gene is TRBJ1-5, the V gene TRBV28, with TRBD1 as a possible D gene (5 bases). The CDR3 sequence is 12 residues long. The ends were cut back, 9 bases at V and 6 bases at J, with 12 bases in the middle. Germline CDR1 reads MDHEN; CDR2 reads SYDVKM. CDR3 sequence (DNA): TGTGCCAGTACAGGTTTTGGTCAGCCCCAGCATTTT. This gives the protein CASTGFGQPQHF.

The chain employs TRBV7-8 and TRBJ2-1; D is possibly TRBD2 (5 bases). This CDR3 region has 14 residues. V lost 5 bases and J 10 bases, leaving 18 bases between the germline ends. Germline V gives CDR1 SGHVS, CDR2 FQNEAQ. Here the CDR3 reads CASSRGSASDEQFF. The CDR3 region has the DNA TGTGCCAGCAGCCGCGGGTCAGCGAGTGACGAGCAGTTCTTC.

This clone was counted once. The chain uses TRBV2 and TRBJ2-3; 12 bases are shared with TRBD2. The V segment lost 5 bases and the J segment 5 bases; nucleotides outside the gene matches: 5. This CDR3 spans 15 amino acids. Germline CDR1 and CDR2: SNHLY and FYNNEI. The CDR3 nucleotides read TGTGCCAGCAGTCTAGCGGGGGGGCTTGGAGATACGCAGTATTTT. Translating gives CASSLAGGLGDTQYF.

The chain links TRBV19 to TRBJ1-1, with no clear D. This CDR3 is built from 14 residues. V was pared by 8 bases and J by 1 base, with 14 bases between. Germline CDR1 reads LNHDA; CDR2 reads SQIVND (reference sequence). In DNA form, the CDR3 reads TGTGCCAGTGCACCGGGAAATTGGAACACTGAAGCTTTCTTT. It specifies CASAPGNWNTEAFF.

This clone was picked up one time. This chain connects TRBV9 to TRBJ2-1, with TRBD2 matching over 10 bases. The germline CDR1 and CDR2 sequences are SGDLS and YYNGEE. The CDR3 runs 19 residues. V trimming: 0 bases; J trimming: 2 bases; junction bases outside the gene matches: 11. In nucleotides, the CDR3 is TGTGCCAGCAGCGTAGCTGGGCTAGCGGGAGCTACAGCCTACAATGAGCAGTTCTTC. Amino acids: CASSVAGLAGATAYNEQFF.

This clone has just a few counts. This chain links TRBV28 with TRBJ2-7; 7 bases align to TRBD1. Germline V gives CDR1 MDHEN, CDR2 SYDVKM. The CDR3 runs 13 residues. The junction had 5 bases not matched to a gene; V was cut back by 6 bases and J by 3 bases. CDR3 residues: CASRDPGGYEQYF. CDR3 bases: TGTGCCAGCAGGGACCCAGGGGGCTACGAGCAGTACTTC.

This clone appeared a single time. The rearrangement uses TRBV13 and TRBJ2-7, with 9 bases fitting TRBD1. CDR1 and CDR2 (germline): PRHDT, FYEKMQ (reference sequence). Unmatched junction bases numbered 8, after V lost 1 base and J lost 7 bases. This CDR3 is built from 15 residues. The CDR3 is CASSLETGGPLEQYF. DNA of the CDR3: TGTGCCAGCAGCTTAGAGACAGGGGGGCCCCTGGAGCAGTACTTC.

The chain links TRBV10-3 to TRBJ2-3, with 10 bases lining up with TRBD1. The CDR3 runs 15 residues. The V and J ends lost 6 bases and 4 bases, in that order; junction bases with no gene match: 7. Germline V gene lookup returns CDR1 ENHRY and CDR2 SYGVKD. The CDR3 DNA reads TGTGCCATCAGCGCCGGGACAGGGGAGGCAGATACGCAGTATTTT. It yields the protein CAISAGTGEADTQYF.

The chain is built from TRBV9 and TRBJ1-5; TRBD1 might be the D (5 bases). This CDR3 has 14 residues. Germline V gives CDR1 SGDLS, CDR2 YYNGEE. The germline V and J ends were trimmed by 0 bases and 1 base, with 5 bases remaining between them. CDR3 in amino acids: CASSVGGSNQPQHF. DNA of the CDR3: TGTGCCAGCAGCGTAGGGGGCAGCAATCAGCCCCAGCATTTT.

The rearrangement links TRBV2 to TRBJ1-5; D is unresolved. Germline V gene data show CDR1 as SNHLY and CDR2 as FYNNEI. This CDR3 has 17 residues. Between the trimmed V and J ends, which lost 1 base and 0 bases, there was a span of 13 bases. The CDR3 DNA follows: TGTGCCAGCAGTGAAGTCCCAAGTCCTTATAGCAATCAGCCCCAGCATTTT. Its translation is CASSEVPSPYSNQPQHF. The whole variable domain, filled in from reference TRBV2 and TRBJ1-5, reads EPEVTQTPSHQVTQMGQEVILRCVPISNHLYFYWYRQILGQKVEFLVSFYNNEISEKSEIFDDQFSVERPDGSNFTLKIRSTKLEDSAMYFCASSEVPSPYSNQPQHFGDGTRLSIL.

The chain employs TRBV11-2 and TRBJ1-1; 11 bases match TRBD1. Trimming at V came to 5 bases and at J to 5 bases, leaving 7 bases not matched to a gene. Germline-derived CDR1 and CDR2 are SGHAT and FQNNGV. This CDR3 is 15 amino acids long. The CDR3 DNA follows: TGTGCCAGCAGCCCCCGGGACAGGGGGGTAACTGAAGCTTTCTTT. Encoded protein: CASSPRDRGVTEAFF.

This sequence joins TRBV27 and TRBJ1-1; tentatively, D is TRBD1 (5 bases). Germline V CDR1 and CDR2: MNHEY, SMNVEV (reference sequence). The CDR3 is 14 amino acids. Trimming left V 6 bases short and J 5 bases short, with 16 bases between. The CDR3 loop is CASSLGPGGTEAFF. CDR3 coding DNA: TGTGCCAGCAGCTTGGGACCTGGAGGGACTGAAGCTTTCTTT.

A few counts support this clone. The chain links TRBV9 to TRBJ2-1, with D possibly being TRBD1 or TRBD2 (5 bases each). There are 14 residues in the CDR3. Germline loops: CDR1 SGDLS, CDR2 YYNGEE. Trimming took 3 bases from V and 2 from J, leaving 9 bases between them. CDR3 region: CASSDGTTYNEQFF. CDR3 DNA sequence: TGTGCCAGCAGCGACGGGACGACCTACAATGAGCAGTTCTTC.

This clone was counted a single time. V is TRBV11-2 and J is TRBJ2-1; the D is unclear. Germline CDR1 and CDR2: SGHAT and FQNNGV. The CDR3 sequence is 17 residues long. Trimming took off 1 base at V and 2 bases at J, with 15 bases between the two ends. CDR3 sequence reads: CASSLVLGGNTYNEQFF. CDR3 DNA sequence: TGTGCCAGCAGCTTAGTTCTAGGCGGCAACACCTACAATGAGCAGTTCTTC.

As DNA, the CDR3 is TGTGCCAGCAGCATGGGACTAGTGCGCGAGCAGTACTTC. The encoded protein is CASSMGLVREQYF. The rearrangement joins TRBV7-9 to TRBJ2-7; 8 nucleotides agree with TRBD2. Germline V gene lookup returns CDR1 SEHNR and CDR2 FQNEAQ (reference sequence). V was clipped by 5 bases and J by 6 bases; unmatched bases: 6. The CDR3 length is 13 residues. Full variable domain (rest looked up from reference TRBV7-9 and TRBJ2-7): DTGVSQNPRHKITKRGQNVTFRCDPISEHNRLYWYRQTLGQGPEFLTYFQNEAQLEKSRLLSDRFSAERPKGSFSTLEIQRTEQGDSAMYLCASSMGLVREQYFGPGTRLTVT.